This T cell receptor beta chain was profiled in a study of blood T cell repertoires in COVID-19. At the level of the study: Spain, Italy and the United States supplied samples that represented acute and convalescent COVID-19.

TCRdb keeps only in-frame clones here, not all; method: immunoSEQ multiplex PCR. The table has about 440,000 clones, around 90% seen once; the top ten hold almost 2%. V lost 1 base, J lost 3 bases, and 6 bases lay in between. The CDR3 runs to 13 residues. To note about this clone: Other nucleotide sequences in the sample specify the same CDR3.

The TCR sequence derives from a young woman with acute COVID-19. The chain is built from TRBV12-3 or TRBV12-4 and TRBJ1-1; no definite D call. What was sequenced was PBMCs or T cells enriched from blood (not recorded which). The CDR3 loop reads CASSLVRDTEAFF. The CDR3 DNA reads TGTGCCAGCAGTTTAGTTCGGGACACTGAAGCTTTCTTT.